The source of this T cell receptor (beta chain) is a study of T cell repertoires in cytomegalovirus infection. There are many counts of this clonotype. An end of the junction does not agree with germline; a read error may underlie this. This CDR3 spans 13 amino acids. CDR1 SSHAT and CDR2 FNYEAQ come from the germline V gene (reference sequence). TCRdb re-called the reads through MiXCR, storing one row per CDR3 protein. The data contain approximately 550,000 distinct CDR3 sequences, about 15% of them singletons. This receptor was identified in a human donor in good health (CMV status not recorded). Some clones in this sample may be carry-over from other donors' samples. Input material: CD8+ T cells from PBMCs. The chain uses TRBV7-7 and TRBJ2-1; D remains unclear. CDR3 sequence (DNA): TGTGCTAGCAGCCCAGCCAGGAACAATGAGCAGTTCTTC. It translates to CASSPARNNEQFF.